This T cell receptor beta chain comes out of a study of shared clonotypes between healthy human individuals. The protocol was immunoSEQ multiplex PCR, while the TCRdb copy is restricted to in-frame clones and leaves out a portion. The sample lists over a million clones, approximately 68% occurring once. The CDR3 loop spans 20 amino acids. CDR1 KGHSH and CDR2 LQKENI come from the germline V gene. V shed 0 bases and J shed 0 bases, with 21 bases lying between them. CD4+ cells yielded CD45RA+ naive and CD45RA-negative memory subsets. A remark on this clone: Its antigen remains unidentified.

General study points: It was observed that around 5% of naive CD4 clonotypes were shared across several donors.

The V and J genes are TRBV18 and TRBJ1-3; D unclear. The origin of this receptor is a man aged 18-30 years in good health. Sequenced input: memory CD4+ T cells sorted from blood. The subset is: CD45RA-negative fraction. Here the CDR3 DNA reads TGTGCCAGCTCACCACCGGAGGCCAGGCTTACTAAAATCTCTGGAAACACCATATATTTT. Its protein is CASSPPEARLTKISGNTIYF.